This TCR beta chain was recovered during a study of a mutant IDH1 vaccine in newly diagnosed glioma. This clone was counted once. Its antigen remains unknown. There are 17 residues in the CDR3. Germline CDR1 is SGHAT and CDR2 is FQNNGV. Trimming cost V 2 bases and J 4 bases, with 15 bases left between them. The time point denotes: week 5, during vaccination. The investigators gave 300 ug of mutant IDH1 20-mer peptide in each vaccine dose, together with topical imiquimod. The repertoire was sequenced with immunoSEQ multiplex PCR; TCRdb's copy has only in-frame clones and lacks some. In the table there are about 28,000 clones, roughly 87% of which are singletons.

The genes are TRBV11-2 and TRBJ2-6, with a weak D call TRBD1 (5 bases). Source: peripheral blood mononuclear cells (PBMCs), taken from a glioma patient whose treatment included an IDH1 peptide vaccine. This TCR derives from a woman aged 40 to 55 with glioma. Some clones in this sample may be carry-over from other donors' samples. DNA of the CDR3: TGTGCCAGCAGCTTAATCGGCAGGGCTGACGGGGCCAACGTCCTGACTTTC. Its translation is CASSLIGRADGANVLTF.